This T cell receptor (beta chain) was captured by sequencing in a study of technical replicates of blood from several donors. Losses at the gene ends were 6 bases for V and 0 bases for J; bases not matched to a gene: 6. The CDR3 is made up of 15 amino acids. Germline V lookup: CDR1 LNHDA, CDR2 SQIVND (reference sequence). The method was immunoSEQ multiplex PCR; TCRdb's version includes in-frame clones alone and lacks a portion of them. Here the sample spans just under 100,000 clones, 95% being singletons. The TCR comes from a human donor in good health. Sequencing was carried out using T cells isolated from PBMCs. The chain joins TRBV19 to TRBJ2-7; 9 positions agree with TRBD1. CDR3 DNA: TGTGCCAGTAGCCCGGGGACAGGGAGCTCCTACGAGCAGTACTTC. Its protein product is CASSPGTGSSYEQYF.